This T cell receptor beta chain was retrieved from a study of OX40 agonist ivuxolimab in advanced cancers. Across the whole study: Subjects had a mean age of about 65 years, with a range of 23 to 79; roughly 80% were male.

V was clipped by 2 bases and J by 9 bases, with 11 bases between them. This CDR3 comprises 14 residues. Per the germline V gene, CDR1 is MNHNY and CDR2 is SVGAGI (reference sequence). Repertoires were generated with immunoSEQ multiplex PCR, while TCRdb's copy carries only in-frame clones and drops some. The sample has more than 9,000 clones; roughly 72% are singletons. This clone came up a few times. The genes are TRBV6-6 and TRBJ1-6, with D possibly TRBD1 on 6 matching bases. Specimen: CD4+ or CD8+ T cells sorted from blood, collected in a trial of the OX40 agonist ivuxolimab. The source is an adult with an advanced solid tumor such as melanoma, head and neck, liver or kidney cancer. CDR3: CASSYEGGSSPLHF. CDR3 DNA: TGTGCCAGCAGTTACGAGGGGGGAAGTTCACCCCTCCACTTT.